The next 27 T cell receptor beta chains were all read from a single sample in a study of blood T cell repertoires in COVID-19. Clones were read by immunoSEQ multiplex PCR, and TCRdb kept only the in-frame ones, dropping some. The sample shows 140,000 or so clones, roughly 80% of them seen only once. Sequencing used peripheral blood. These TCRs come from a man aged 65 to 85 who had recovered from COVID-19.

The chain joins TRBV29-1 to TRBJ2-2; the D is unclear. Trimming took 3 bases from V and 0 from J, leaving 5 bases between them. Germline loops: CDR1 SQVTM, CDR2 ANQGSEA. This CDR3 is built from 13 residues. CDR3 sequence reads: CSVESANTGELFF. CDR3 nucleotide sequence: TGCAGCGTTGAGTCGGCGAACACCGGGGAGCTGTTTTTT.

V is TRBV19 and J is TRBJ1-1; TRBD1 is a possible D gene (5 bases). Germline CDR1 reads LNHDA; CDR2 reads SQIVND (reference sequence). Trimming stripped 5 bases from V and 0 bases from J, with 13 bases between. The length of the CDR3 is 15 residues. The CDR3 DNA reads TGTGCCAGTAGTCTCCGGGGGGTCCTGAACACTGAAGCTTTCTTT. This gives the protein CASSLRGVLNTEAFF.

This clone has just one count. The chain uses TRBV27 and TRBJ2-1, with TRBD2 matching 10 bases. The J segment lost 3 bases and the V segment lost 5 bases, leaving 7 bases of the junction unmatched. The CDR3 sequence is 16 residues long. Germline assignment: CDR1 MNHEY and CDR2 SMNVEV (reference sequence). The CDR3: CASSPRTSGYYNEQFF. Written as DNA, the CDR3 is TGTGCCAGCAGTCCCCGGACTAGCGGATACTACAATGAGCAGTTCTTC.

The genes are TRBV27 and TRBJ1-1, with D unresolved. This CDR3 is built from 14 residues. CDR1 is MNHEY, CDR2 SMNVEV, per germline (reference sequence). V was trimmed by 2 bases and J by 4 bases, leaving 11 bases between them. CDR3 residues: CASSLTWAITEAFF. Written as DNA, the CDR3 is TGTGCCAGCAGTTTAACGTGGGCAATCACTGAAGCTTTCTTT.

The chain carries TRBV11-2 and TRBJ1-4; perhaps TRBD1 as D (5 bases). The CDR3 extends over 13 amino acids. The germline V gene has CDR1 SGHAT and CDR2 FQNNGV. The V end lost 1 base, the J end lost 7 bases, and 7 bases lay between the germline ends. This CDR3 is CASSLGGGEKLFF. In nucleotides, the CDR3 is TGTGCCAGCAGCTTAGGGGGCGGTGAAAAACTGTTTTTT.

CDR3 bases: TGCGCCAGCAGCTTGGCGCCAGCGAGCACAGATACGCAGTATTTT. As protein: CASSLAPASTDTQYF. The V gene is TRBV5-1, the J gene TRBJ2-3; unclear D gene. The CDR3 runs 15 residues. The germline CDR1 and CDR2 sequences are SGHRS and YFSETQ. The V gene lost 0 bases and the J gene lost 0 bases, with 8 bases spanning the gap.

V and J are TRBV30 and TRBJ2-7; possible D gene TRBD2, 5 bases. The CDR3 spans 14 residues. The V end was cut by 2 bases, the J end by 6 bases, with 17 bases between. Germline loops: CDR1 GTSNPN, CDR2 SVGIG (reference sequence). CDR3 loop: CAWSPPGSIGEQYF. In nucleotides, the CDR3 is TGTGCCTGGAGTCCCCCGGGGTCGATCGGCGAGCAGTACTTC.

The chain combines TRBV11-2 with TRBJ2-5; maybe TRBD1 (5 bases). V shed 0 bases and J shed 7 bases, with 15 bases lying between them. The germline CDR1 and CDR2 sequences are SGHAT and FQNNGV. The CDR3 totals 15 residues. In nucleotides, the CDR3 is TGTGCCAGCAGCTTAGATAGGTCGGCCCAGGGGACCCAGTACTTC. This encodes CASSLDRSAQGTQYF.

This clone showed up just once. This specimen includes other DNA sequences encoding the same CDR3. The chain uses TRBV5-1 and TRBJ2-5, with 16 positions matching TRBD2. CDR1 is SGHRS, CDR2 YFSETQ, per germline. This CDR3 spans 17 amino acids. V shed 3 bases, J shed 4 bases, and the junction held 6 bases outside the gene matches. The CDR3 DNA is TGCGCCAGCAGCTCGGGACTAGCGGGAGGGCCTGGAGAGACCCAGTACTTC. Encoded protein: CASSSGLAGGPGETQYF. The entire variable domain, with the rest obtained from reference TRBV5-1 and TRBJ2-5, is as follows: KAGVTQTPRYLIKTRGQQVTLSCSPISGHRSVSWYQQTPGQGLQFLFEYFSETQRNKGNFPGRFSGRQFSNSRSEMNVSTLELGDSALYLCASSSGLAGGPGETQYFGPGTRLLVL.

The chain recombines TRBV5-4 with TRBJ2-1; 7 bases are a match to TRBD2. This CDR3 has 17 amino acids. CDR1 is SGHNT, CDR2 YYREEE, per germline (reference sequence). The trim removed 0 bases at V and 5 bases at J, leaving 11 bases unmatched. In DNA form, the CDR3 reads TGTGCCAGCAGCTTGGCCGTTAGCGGGCCCTCGGACAATGAGCAGTTCTTC. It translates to CASSLAVSGPSDNEQFF.

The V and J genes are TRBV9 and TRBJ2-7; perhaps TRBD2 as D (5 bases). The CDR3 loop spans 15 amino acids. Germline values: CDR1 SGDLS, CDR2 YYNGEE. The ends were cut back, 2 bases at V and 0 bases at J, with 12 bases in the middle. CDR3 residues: CASSVNSGGSYEQYF. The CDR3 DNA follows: TGTGCCAGCAGCGTCAACAGTGGAGGCTCCTACGAGCAGTACTTC.

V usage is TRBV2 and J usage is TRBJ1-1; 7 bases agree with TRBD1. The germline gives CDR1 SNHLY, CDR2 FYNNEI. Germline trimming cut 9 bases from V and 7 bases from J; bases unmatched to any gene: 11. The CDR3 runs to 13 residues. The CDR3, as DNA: TGTGCCAGAAGGGGGCGTCAGGGGGATGAAGCTTTCTTT. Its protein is CARRGRQGDEAFF.

The chain's CDR3 is CASSRRGGRLEQFF. The CDR3 nucleotides read TGTGCCAGCAGCAGGCGGGGGGGGCGTTTGGAGCAGTTCTTC. V and J are TRBV13 and TRBJ2-1, with 9 bases aligning to TRBD2. V trimming: 5 bases; J trimming: 10 bases; junction bases outside the gene matches: 9. The CDR3 has 14 residues. The germline gives CDR1 PRHDT, CDR2 FYEKMQ (reference sequence).

CDR3 in DNA: TGCGCCAGCAGTGAGGGGCAGGGGACCAGCACAGATACGCAGTATTTT. Protein product: CASSEGQGTSTDTQYF. The chain recombines TRBV10-2 with TRBJ2-3; D may be TRBD1 (6 bases). Germline values: CDR1 WSHSY, CDR2 SAAADI. The CDR3 loop spans 16 amino acids. Between the trimmed V and J ends, which lost 2 bases and 0 bases, there was a span of 12 bases.

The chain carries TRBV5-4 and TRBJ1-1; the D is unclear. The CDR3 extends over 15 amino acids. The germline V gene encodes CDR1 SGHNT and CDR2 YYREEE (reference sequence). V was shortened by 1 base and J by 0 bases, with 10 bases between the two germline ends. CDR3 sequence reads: CASSLRVGMNTEAFF. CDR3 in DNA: TGTGCCAGCAGCTTGCGGGTCGGAATGAACACTGAAGCTTTCTTT. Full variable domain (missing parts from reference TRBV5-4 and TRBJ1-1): ETGVTQSPTHLIKTRGQQVTLRCSSQSGHNTVSWYQQALGQGPQFIFQYYREEENGRGNFPPRFSGLQFPNYSSELNVNALELDDSALYLCASSLRVGMNTEAFFGQGTRLTVV.

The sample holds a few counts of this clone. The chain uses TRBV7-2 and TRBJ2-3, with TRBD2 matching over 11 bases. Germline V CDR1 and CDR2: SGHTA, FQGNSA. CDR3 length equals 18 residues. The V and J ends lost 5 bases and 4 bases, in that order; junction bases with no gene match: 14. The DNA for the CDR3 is TGTGCCAGCAGCCCAGAGGGGGTAGCGGGAGGGCCCCCAGATACGCAGTATTTT. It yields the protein CASSPEGVAGGPPDTQYF. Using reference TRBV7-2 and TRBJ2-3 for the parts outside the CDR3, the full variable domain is GAGVSQSPSNKVTEKGKDVELRCDPISGHTALYWYRQSLGQGLEFLIYFQGNSAPDKSGLPSDRFSAERTGGSVSTLTIQRTQQEDSAVYLCASSPEGVAGGPPDTQYFGPGTRLTVL.

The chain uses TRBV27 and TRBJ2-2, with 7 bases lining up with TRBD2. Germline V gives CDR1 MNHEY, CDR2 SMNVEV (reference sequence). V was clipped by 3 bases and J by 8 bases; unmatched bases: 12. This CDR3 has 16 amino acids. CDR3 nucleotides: TGTGCCAGCAGTTTCGAGGGAGGGGATAACAGAGGGGAGCTGTTTTTT. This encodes CASSFEGGDNRGELFF.

CDR3 residues: CASRPGGRRDTQYF. The CDR3, as DNA: TGTGCCAGCAGGCCGGGGGGGCGCAGAGATACGCAGTATTTT. This sequence joins TRBV5-4 and TRBJ2-3; 8 bases line up with TRBD2. This CDR3 region has 14 residues. Unmatched junction bases numbered 7, after V lost 5 bases and J lost 5 bases. CDR1 and CDR2 (germline): SGHNT, YYREEE (reference sequence).

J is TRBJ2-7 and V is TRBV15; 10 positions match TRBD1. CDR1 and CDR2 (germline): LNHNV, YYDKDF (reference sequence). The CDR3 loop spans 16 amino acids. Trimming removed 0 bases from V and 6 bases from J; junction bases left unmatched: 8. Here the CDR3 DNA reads TGTGCCACCAGCAGAGAGTACTTGGGACAGGGGAGCGAGCAGTACTTC. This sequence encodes CATSREYLGQGSEQYF.

CDR3 loop: CASSVLDLPYEQYF. The CDR3 DNA reads as TGTGCCAGCAGCGTTCTAGACCTTCCCTACGAGCAGTACTTC. The chain links TRBV3-1 (or the pseudogene TRBV3-2) to TRBJ2-7; D is unclear. The V gene lost 5 bases and the J gene lost 2 bases, with 13 bases spanning the gap. The CDR3 is 14 amino acids. Germline loops: CDR1 LGHDT, CDR2 YNNKEL (reference sequence).

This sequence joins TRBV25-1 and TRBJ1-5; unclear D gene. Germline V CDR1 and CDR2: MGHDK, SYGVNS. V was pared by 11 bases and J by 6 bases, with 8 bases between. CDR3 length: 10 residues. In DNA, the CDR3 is TGTGCCCGCACCGGTCAGCCCCAGCATTTT. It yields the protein CARTGQPQHF.

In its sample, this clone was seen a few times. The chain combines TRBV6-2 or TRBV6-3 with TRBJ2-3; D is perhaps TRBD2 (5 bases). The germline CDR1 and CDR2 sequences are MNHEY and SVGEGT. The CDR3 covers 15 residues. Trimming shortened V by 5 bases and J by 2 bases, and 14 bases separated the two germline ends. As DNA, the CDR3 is TGTGCCAGCAGTGATCCGGGGTCAAACACAGATACGCAGTATTTT. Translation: CASSDPGSNTDTQYF.

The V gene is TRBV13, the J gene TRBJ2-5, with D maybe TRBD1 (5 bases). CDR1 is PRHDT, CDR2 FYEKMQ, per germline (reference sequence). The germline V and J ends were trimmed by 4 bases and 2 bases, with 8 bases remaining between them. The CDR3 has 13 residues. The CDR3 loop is CASSSTEQETQYF. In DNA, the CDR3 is TGTGCCAGCAGCTCGACAGAACAAGAGACCCAGTACTTC.

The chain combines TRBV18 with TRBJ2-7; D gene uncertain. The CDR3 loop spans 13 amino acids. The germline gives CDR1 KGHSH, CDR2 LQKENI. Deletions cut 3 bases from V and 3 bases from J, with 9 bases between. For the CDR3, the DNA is TGTGCCAGCTCACCCCCCAATAGCTACGAGCAGTACTTC. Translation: CASSPPNSYEQYF.

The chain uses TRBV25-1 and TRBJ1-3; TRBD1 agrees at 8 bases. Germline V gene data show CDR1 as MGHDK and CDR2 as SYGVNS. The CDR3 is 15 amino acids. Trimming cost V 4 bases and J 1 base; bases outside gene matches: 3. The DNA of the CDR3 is TGTGCCAGCAGTGTAACAGGGGGTTCTGGAAACACCATATATTTT. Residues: CASSVTGGSGNTIYF.

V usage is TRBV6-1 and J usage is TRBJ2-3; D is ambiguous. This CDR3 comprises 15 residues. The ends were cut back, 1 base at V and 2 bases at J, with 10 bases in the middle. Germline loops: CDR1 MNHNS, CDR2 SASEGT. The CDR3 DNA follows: TGTGCCAGCAGTGAAGGGTCAGTTTACACAGATACGCAGTATTTT. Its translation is CASSEGSVYTDTQYF.

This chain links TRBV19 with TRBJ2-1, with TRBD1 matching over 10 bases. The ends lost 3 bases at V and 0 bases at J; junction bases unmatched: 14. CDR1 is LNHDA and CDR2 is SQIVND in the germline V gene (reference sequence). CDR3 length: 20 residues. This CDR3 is CASSIAPPGQGSISYNEQFF. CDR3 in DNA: TGTGCCAGTAGTATCGCTCCTCCGGGACAGGGGTCCATCTCCTACAATGAGCAGTTCTTC.